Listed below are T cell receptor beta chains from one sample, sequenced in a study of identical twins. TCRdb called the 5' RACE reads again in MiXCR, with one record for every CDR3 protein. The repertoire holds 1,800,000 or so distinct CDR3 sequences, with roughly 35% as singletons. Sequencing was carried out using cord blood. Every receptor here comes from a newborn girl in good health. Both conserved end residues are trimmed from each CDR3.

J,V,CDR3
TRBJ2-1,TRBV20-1,SARDGGASSYNEQF
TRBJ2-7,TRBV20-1,SATPGTSTYNEQY
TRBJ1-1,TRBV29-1,SVRQGRGDTEAF
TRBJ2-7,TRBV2,ASSVVTYEQY
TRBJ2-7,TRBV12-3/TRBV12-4,ASSLALRGPYEQY
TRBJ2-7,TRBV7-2,ASSLLASGRVVNEQY
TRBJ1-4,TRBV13,ASSQYRTGGKEKLF
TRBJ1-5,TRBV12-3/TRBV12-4,ASSLARSQPQH
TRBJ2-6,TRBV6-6,AISSQASGANVLT
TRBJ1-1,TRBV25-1,ANRLGTVAF
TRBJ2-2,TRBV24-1,ATSGGGELF
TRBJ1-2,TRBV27,ASSFSVRGYGYT
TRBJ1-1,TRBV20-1,LVQPNTEAF
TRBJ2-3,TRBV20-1,SAQGLATTDTQY
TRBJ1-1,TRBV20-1,SSIRTIWTEAF
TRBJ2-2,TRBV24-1,ATSDPGRAGELF
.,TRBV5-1,ASSLGRAYNEQY
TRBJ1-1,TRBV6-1,ASGRNTNLNTEAF
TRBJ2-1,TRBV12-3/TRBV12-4,ASSLGRVSYNEQF
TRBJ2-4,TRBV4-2,ASSQDLLRGPTLRKNIQY
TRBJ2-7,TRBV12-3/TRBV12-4,ASSPYRANTPYEQY
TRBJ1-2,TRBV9,ASRTRGSGYT
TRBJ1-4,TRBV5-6,ASSLGDRNEKLF
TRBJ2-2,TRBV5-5,ASTRDGGNTGELF
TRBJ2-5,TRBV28,ASSQNPLAVSYNEQY
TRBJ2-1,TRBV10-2,ASSRGGGSYNEQF
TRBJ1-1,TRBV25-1,ASSEDGFTGAF
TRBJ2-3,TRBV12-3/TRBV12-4,ASSRGLAGAQDTQY
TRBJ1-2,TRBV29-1,SVGPRAYGYT
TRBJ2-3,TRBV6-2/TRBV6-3,ASSYASTDTQY
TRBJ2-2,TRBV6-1,ASKGQVNTGELF
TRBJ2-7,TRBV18,ASSRGTGSHEQY
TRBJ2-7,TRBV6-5,ASSLLPGSPYEQY
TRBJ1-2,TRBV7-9,ASSLIAGTGHGYT
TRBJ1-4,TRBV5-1,ASSLTLVGNEKLF
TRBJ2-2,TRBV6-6,ASSYGAGTNTGELF
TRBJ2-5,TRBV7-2,ASSLVGYLSYNEQY
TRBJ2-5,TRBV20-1,SASRQGVETQY
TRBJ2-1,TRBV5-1,ASTRAGNEQF
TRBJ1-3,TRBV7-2,ASSLARVDTIY
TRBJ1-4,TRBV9,ASSVATGTNEKLF